This T cell receptor (beta chain) was captured by sequencing in a study of metastatic and nonmetastatic thyroid tumors. Study-level information: A comparison of repertoires was made across blood and tumor or nodule tissue from malignant and benign thyroid patients.

TCRdb ran MiXCR on the PCR reads. The table lists about 85,000 clones, over 8.5% of them singletons. Patients had received no treatment of any kind before thyroid surgery. Ten or more counts support this clone. The CDR3 is made up of 15 amino acids. The V segment lost 0 bases and the J segment 9 bases; nucleotides outside the gene matches: 6. Germline V gene lookup returns CDR1 DFQATT and CDR2 SNEGSKA (reference sequence). This TCR was sampled from a female donor with papillary thyroid cancer or a benign thyroid nodule (not recorded which). Some clones in this sample may be carry-over from other donors' samples. Sequenced input: blood. This rearrangement joins TRBV20-1 to TRBJ2-2, with 11 bases that match TRBD2. Here the CDR3 reads CSARDRLAGGRELFF. The DNA of the CDR3 is TGCAGTGCTAGAGATCGGCTAGCGGGGGGCCGGGAGCTGTTTTTT.